The clone carrying this T cell receptor (beta chain) was observed a handful of times. The V gene's germline CDR1 is GTSNPN and CDR2 SVGIG (reference sequence). V lost 0 bases to trimming and J lost 4 bases, with 7 bases between them. This CDR3 has 12 amino acids. The data were obtained in a study of T-cell memory formation after mild COVID-19. Using its own MiXCR run on the 5' RACE reads, TCRdb lists one record per CDR3 protein. Counted here are fewer than 200,000 distinct CDR3 sequences, over 20% occurring once; the ten biggest clones make up around 23%. The chain joins TRBV30 to TRBJ2-7; D is unresolved. Sequencing used PBMCs or a T cell subset sorted from them (not recorded which). The sequence was obtained from an adult woman who had mild COVID-19 (a few samples of this study predate the infection). Cell type and time point are not known. The CDR3 nucleotides read TGTGCCTGGAGTGTACATGGTTACGAGCAGTACTTC. Protein: CAWSVHGYEQYF.